Presented here are 11 T cell receptor beta chains from one specimen sequenced in a study of a mutant IDH1 vaccine in newly diagnosed glioma. Antigens for these TCRs are unknown. Time point: week 11, during vaccination. What each vaccine dose contained was 300 ug of mutant IDH1 20-mer peptide, accompanied by topical imiquimod. Only in-frame clones appear in the TCRdb table, and some are missing; sequencing was by immunoSEQ multiplex PCR. This sample has about 40,000 clones; 84% occur once, and the top ten carry about 2%. The source was PBMCs, collected from a glioma patient whose treatment included an IDH1 peptide vaccine. Receptor source: a man aged 40-49 years with glioma.

This chain connects TRBV4-3 to TRBJ2-1, with a possible D match to TRBD1 (6 bases). Trimming took off 1 base at V and 6 bases at J, with 19 bases between the two ends. Germline V lookup: CDR1 LGHNA, CDR2 YSLEER. The CDR3 is 17 residues long. The CDR3 loop reads CASSQVGAGLFSNEQFF. Written as DNA, the CDR3 is TGCGCCAGCAGCCAAGTGGGGGCAGGGCTCTTCAGCAATGAGCAGTTCTTC.

The chain joins TRBV20-1 to TRBJ2-5, with D hard to call. The CDR3 loop spans 10 amino acids. Germline CDR1 DFQATT, CDR2 SNEGSKA (reference sequence). The V end lost 4 bases, the J end lost 2 bases, and 2 bases lay between the germline ends. This CDR3 is CSAIQETQYF. The CDR3, as DNA: TGCAGTGCTATACAAGAGACCCAGTACTTC.

The chain couples TRBV7-6 to TRBJ2-7; 8 nucleotides line up with TRBD1. The CDR3 has 14 residues. Germline assignment: CDR1 SGHVS and CDR2 FNYEAQ. V shed 5 bases and J 4 bases; nucleotides not matched to a gene: 7. DNA for the CDR3: TGTGCCAGCAGCCCCGGGACAGGCTCGTACGAGCAGTACTTC. Protein sequence: CASSPGTGSYEQYF.

This clone rates as medium-sized. This chain uses TRBV19 with TRBJ1-2; tentatively, D is TRBD1 (6 bases). The length of the CDR3 is 15 residues. The V end was cut by 5 bases, the J end by 1 base, with 14 bases between. Per germline, CDR1 LNHDA and CDR2 SQIVND (reference sequence). The CDR3 nucleotides are TGTGCCAGTAGTGAGACAGGACGCTTTAACTATGGCTACACCTTC. It yields the protein CASSETGRFNYGYTF. Full variable domain (outside the CDR3, taken from reference TRBV19 and TRBJ1-2): DGGITQSPKYLFRKEGQNVTLSCEQNLNHDAMYWYRQDPGQGLRLIYYSQIVNDFQKGDIAEGYSVSREKKESFPLTVTSAQKNPTAFYLCASSETGRFNYGYTFGSGTRLTVV.

This chain connects TRBV5-5 to TRBJ2-5; D perhaps matches TRBD1 (7 bases). V was trimmed by 4 bases and J by 4 bases, leaving 11 bases between them. The CDR3 runs to 13 residues. CDR1 is SGHKS and CDR2 is YYEKEE in the germline V gene (reference sequence). CDR3 sequence reads: CASSGGTAETQYF. Written as DNA, the CDR3 is TGTGCCAGCAGCGGGGGGACAGCAGAGACCCAGTACTTC.

J is TRBJ2-1 and V is TRBV28; 10 bases line up with TRBD1. Germline V lookup: CDR1 MDHEN, CDR2 SYDVKM. CDR3 length equals 15 residues. J gave up 9 bases and V 6 bases, and 11 bases lay outside the gene matches. In nucleotides, the CDR3 is TGTGCCAGCAGCGCGACAGGGGGCAGGTCGGGTGAGCAGTTCTTC. It specifies CASSATGGRSGEQFF.

The CDR3 sequence is CASSPGGRISGANVLTF. The CDR3 region has the DNA TGCGCCAGCAGCCCCGGGGGGCGGATCTCTGGGGCCAACGTCCTGACTTTC. This chain joins TRBV4-3 and TRBJ2-6; possibly TRBD2 for D (7 bases). CDR1 is LGHNA, CDR2 YSLEER, per germline. Between the trimmed V and J ends, which lost 4 bases and 0 bases, there was a span of 13 bases. The CDR3 covers 17 residues.

The chain combines TRBV5-1 with TRBJ2-5, with 7 bases lining up with TRBD2. CDR1 and CDR2 from the germline V gene are SGHRS and YFSETQ. This CDR3 is 13 amino acids long. J was trimmed by 6 bases and V by 4 bases; bases with no gene match: 6. As DNA, the CDR3 is TGCGCCAGCAGCCCGCGGGAGATTAAGACCCAGTACTTC. Amino acids: CASSPREIKTQYF.

This rearrangement joins TRBV4-3 to TRBJ2-7; possible D gene TRBD1, 6 bases. Looked up from germline, CDR1 is LGHNA and CDR2 is YSLEER. V lost 0 bases to trimming and J lost 2 bases, with 11 bases between them. This CDR3 is built from 15 residues. CDR3 in amino acids: CASSQDARGTYEQYF. The CDR3 coding sequence is TGCGCCAGCAGCCAAGATGCCAGGGGAACCTACGAGCAGTACTTC.

The V and J genes are TRBV28 and TRBJ2-2, with D hard to call. This CDR3 is built from 13 residues. Germline V gene sequence: CDR1 MDHEN, CDR2 SYDVKM. Trimming took 7 bases from V and 2 from J, leaving 8 bases between them. CDR3 sequence: CASKLQNTGELFF. Written as DNA, the CDR3 is TGTGCCAGCAAACTCCAAAACACCGGGGAGCTGTTTTTT. The full variable domain, completed using reference TRBV28 and TRBJ2-2, is DVKVTQSSRYLVKRTGEKVFLECVQDMDHENMFWYRQDPGLGLRLIYFSYDVKMKEKGDIPEGYSVSREKKERFSLILESASTNQTSMYLCASKLQNTGELFFGEGSRLTVL.

The chain uses TRBV5-1 and TRBJ2-7, with 7 bases fitting TRBD1. Germline V gives CDR1 SGHRS, CDR2 YFSETQ. The CDR3 runs 13 residues. V shed 3 bases and J 4 bases; nucleotides not matched to a gene: 4. CDR3 DNA sequence: TGCGCCAGCAGCTACGGACAGGAATACGAGCAGTACTTC. Translating gives CASSYGQEYEQYF.